Each of the 20 T cell receptor beta chains below was sequenced from the same sample in a study of response to subunit inactivated influenza vaccine. TCRdb analysed the RT-PCR reads with MiXCR anew, one entry per CDR3 protein. The sample lists about 500,000 distinct CDR3 sequences; 16% were seen once. The material was CD4+ T cells sorted from PBMCs, obtained less than 30 months after vaccination. These receptor sequences come from a man aged 45 to 70 who received an inactivated influenza vaccine.

The chain employs TRBV20-1 and TRBJ1-4; D is possibly TRBD1 (5 bases). The CDR3 contains 12 residues. Trimming took off 4 bases at V and 6 bases at J, with 9 bases between the two ends. Germline CDR1 reads DFQATT; CDR2 reads SNEGSKA (reference sequence). CDR3 sequence reads: CSATDRYEKLFF. The CDR3 nucleotides are TGCAGTGCTACCGACAGATATGAAAAACTGTTTTTT.

This clonotype was counted between two and nine times. The genes are TRBV18 and TRBJ1-2; no clear D gene. CDR3 size: 13 residues. The V end was cut by 2 bases, the J end by 3 bases, with 7 bases between. From germline, CDR1 is KGHSH and CDR2 LQKENI. The CDR3 sequence is CASSPSRDYGYTF. Here the CDR3 DNA reads TGTGCCAGCTCACCATCGAGGGACTATGGCTACACCTTC.

This chain uses TRBV12-3 or TRBV12-4 with TRBJ2-7; TRBD1 matches 10 bases. This CDR3 is built from 14 residues. Unmatched junction bases numbered 3, after V lost 1 base and J lost 6 bases. In nucleotides, the CDR3 is TGTGCCAGCAGTTTAGGGACAGGGGGTATCGAGCAGTACTTC. It translates to CASSLGTGGIEQYF.

In its sample, this clonotype was seen a few times. V gene TRBV20-1 combines with J gene TRBJ1-5, with no clear D. This CDR3 has 14 amino acids. CDR1 and CDR2 (germline): DFQATT, SNEGSKA (reference sequence). V lost 3 bases and J lost 4, with 13 bases in between. The CDR3 DNA reads TGCAGTGCTAGGGTATCGGGGTCTAATCAGCCCCAGCATTTT. Residues: CSARVSGSNQPQHF.

This clonotype came up a few times. In DNA form, the CDR3 reads TGCAGTGCCCAGACTAGCGGGAGGTACGAGCAGTACTTC. Its translation: CSAQTSGRYEQYF. This rearrangement joins TRBV20-1 to TRBJ2-7; 13 nucleotides match TRBD2. Trimming at V came to 6 bases and at J to 4 bases, leaving 3 bases not matched to a gene. This CDR3 region has 13 residues. Germline V CDR1 and CDR2: DFQATT, SNEGSKA (reference sequence).

This clonotype has only a few counts. V is TRBV27 and J is TRBJ2-5; 12 bases are shared with TRBD2. The CDR3 loop spans 14 amino acids. CDR1 is MNHEY and CDR2 is SMNVEV in the germline V gene (reference sequence). J was trimmed by 4 bases and V by 6 bases; bases with no gene match: 3. Written as DNA, the CDR3 is TGTGCCAGCAGACGGACTAGCGGGGTAGAGACCCAGTACTTC. Amino acid sequence: CASRRTSGVETQYF.

The chain carries TRBV7-2 and TRBJ1-2, with D unresolved. Trimming pared 1 base from V and 7 bases from J, leaving 10 bases between. Germline values: CDR1 SGHTA, CDR2 FQGNSA. CDR3 length equals 13 residues. CDR3 in amino acids: CASSLDGRGGYTF. The CDR3 nucleotides are TGTGCCAGCAGCTTAGATGGAAGAGGTGGCTACACCTTC.

This clonotype was seen repeatedly, ten times or more. The J gene is TRBJ2-7, the V gene TRBV7-2, with TRBD2 matching 10 bases. This CDR3 region has 14 residues. The V gene's germline CDR1 is SGHTA and CDR2 FQGNSA. The trim removed 3 bases at V and 6 bases at J, leaving 5 bases unmatched. CDR3 coding DNA: TGTGCCAGCAGCTTCTCTAGCGGGAGAAGCGAGCAGTACTTC. This gives the protein CASSFSSGRSEQYF.

The table lists this clonotype with a few counts. This rearrangement joins TRBV12-3 or TRBV12-4 to TRBJ2-5, with 7 bases fitting TRBD2. V lost 7 bases, J lost 5 bases, and 10 bases stayed unmatched. This CDR3 has 14 residues. The CDR3 is CASTLGGSGETQYF. The CDR3 DNA is TGTGCCAGCACCCTAGGAGGTAGCGGGGAGACCCAGTACTTC.

In this sample, this clonotype turned up a few times. One end of the junction does not line up with germline, which may come from a read error. The chain joins TRBV4-3 to TRBJ2-7, with D possibly being TRBD1 (6 bases). The germline V gene has CDR1 LGHNA and CDR2 YSLEER. The CDR3 loop spans 15 amino acids. The CDR3: CANSQETGALYEQYF. CDR3 sequence (DNA): TGCGCCAACAGCCAAGAGACAGGAGCCCTCTACGAGCAGTACTTC.

CDR3 DNA sequence: TGTGCCAGCAGACCATCCTACGTGGGGAACACTGAAGCTTTCTTT. Residues: CASRPSYVGNTEAFF. This chain joins TRBV7-2 and TRBJ1-1; no definite D call. The CDR3 is 15 amino acids. Germline CDR1 SGHTA, CDR2 FQGNSA. Trimming pared 6 bases from V and 1 base from J, leaving 15 bases between.

CDR3 nucleotides: TGTGCCAGCAGCTCTATCACAGATACGCAGTATTTT. Residues: CASSSITDTQYF. V and J are TRBV7-2 and TRBJ2-3; D unclear. CDR1 is SGHTA, CDR2 FQGNSA, per germline. This CDR3 is built from 12 residues. The V end was cut by 4 bases, the J end by 2 bases, with 4 bases between.

This chain connects TRBV3-1 to TRBJ2-5; 9 nucleotides match TRBD2. The V segment lost 3 bases and the J segment 5 bases; nucleotides outside the gene matches: 10. The V gene's germline CDR1 is LGHDT and CDR2 YNNKEL (reference sequence). The CDR3 totals 16 residues. The CDR3 nucleotides are TGTGCCAGCAGCCACATAGCGGGGGCAAGGGGGGAGACCCAGTACTTC. Encoded protein: CASSHIAGARGETQYF.

This chain joins TRBV5-6 and TRBJ2-7, with D unresolved. The CDR3 runs to 17 residues. V lost 6 bases to trimming and J lost 3 bases, with 25 bases between them. The germline gives CDR1 SGHDT, CDR2 YYEEEE. The CDR3 spells CASTQRLEFDDNYEQYF. CDR3 nucleotides: TGTGCCAGCACCCAAAGGCTAGAATTCGACGATAACTACGAGCAGTACTTC.

V gene TRBV2 combines with J gene TRBJ1-2, with unresolved D. Germline-derived CDR1 and CDR2 are SNHLY and FYNNEI. CDR3 size: 14 residues. Trimming took off 5 bases at V and 8 bases at J, with 18 bases between the two ends. This chain's CDR3 is CASSLIGSPQGYTF. Written as DNA, the CDR3 is TGTGCCAGCAGTTTAATCGGGTCGCCGCAGGGCTACACCTTC.

The chain has TRBV4-2 and TRBJ2-1, with 10 bases matching TRBD1. The V gene's germline CDR1 is LGHNA and CDR2 YNFKEQ. Trimming at V came to 3 bases and at J to 0 bases, leaving 5 bases not matched to a gene. CDR3 length: 17 residues. Written as DNA, the CDR3 is TGTGCCAGCAGCCAGCGGACAGGGGGAAGCTCCTACAATGAGCAGTTCTTC. Its protein is CASSQRTGGSSYNEQFF.

The chain combines TRBV3-1 with TRBJ2-3, with D perhaps TRBD1 (5 bases). The germline V gene encodes CDR1 LGHDT and CDR2 YNNKEL (reference sequence). The CDR3 contains 13 residues. The V end lost 0 bases, the J end lost 8 bases, and 9 bases lay between the germline ends. DNA of the CDR3: TGTGCCAGCAGCCAAGATTGGCAGGGTACGCAGTATTTT. Translated: CASSQDWQGTQYF.

This clonotype was picked up many times. This chain connects TRBV12-3 or TRBV12-4 to TRBJ2-2; 8 bases agree with TRBD2. The V segment lost 7 bases and the J segment 6 bases; nucleotides outside the gene matches: 10. The CDR3 is 15 residues long. CDR3 nucleotides: TGTGCCAGCATCTTTGCGGCGGGAGGATCCGGGGAGCTGTTTTTT. Its protein product is CASIFAAGGSGELFF.

The genes are TRBV6-1 and TRBJ2-2; D gene unclear. The CDR3 consists of 13 residues. Per germline, CDR1 MNHNS and CDR2 SASEGT. Trimming shortened V by 1 base and J by 6 bases, and 6 bases separated the two germline ends. CDR3 region: CASSEVGAGELFF. DNA of the CDR3: TGTGCCAGCAGTGAAGTAGGCGCCGGGGAGCTGTTTTTT.

The V call is TRBV2, the J call TRBJ2-2; 7 nucleotides match TRBD1. Germline-derived CDR1 and CDR2 are SNHLY and FYNNEI. The CDR3 is made up of 12 amino acids. Unmatched junction bases numbered 1, after V lost 6 bases and J lost 6 bases. The CDR3 sequence: CASRTGSGELFF. The CDR3 bases are TGTGCCAGCAGGACAGGGTCCGGGGAGCTGTTTTTT.